This T cell receptor (beta chain) is from a study of T cells in Graves' hyperthyroidism and ophthalmopathy. Study overall: Pretreatment peripheral blood was obtained at initial diagnosis. Overall study results and limits: Also found in blood were most expanded thyroid clonotypes above 0.001.

This clonotype was observed a few times. Its antigen is not known. Losses at the gene ends were 10 bases for V and 4 bases for J; bases not matched to a gene: 17. The germline V gene encodes CDR1 ENHRY and CDR2 SYGVKD. This CDR3 is 16 amino acids long. Thyroid ultrasound and orbital computed tomography, with clinical symptoms and serum thyroxine and TRAb, informed diagnoses. Cells are PBMCs isolated from around 10 ml of fresh blood. RNA transcripts were the template for amplifying TCR beta CDR3 regions. HTBI primers were the set used in a first-round RT-PCR of the TCR CDR3. A single record per CDR3 protein comes from TCRdb applying MiXCR to the multiplex PCR reads. The table has about 380,000 distinct CDR3 sequences, about 18% seen once.

This chain links TRBV10-3 with TRBJ1-2, with 8 bases matching TRBD1. The clonotype comes from a man between 18 and 35 years old with Graves' ophthalmopathy. The specimen sequenced was blood. This chain's CDR3 is CASHFVEDREAYGYTF. The DNA for the CDR3 is TGTGCCAGCCACTTCGTCGAGGACAGGGAGGCCTATGGCTACACCTTC.